This note documents a single T cell receptor beta chain sequence. TCRdb keeps only in-frame clones here, not all; method: immunoSEQ multiplex PCR. The sample holds around 100,000 clones, 89% seen once. The sample is drawn from a study of blood T cell repertoires in COVID-19. Overall study: T cells, B-cell-depleted T cells, or PBMCs provided the cDNA or gDNA that served as material.

This CDR3 contains 15 residues. Trimming pared 5 bases from V and 3 bases from J, leaving 18 bases between. The germline CDR1 and CDR2 sequences are SGHNT and YYREEE (reference sequence). Sequencing was carried out using peripheral blood. The sequence came from a man aged 55 to 70 with COVID-19, enrolled during active disease. The rearrangement uses TRBV5-4 and TRBJ2-7, with D perhaps matching TRBD1 (6 bases). CDR3 sequence: CASSFGTGSVYEQYF. In DNA, the CDR3 is TGTGCCAGCAGTTTTGGAACAGGGAGCGTCTACGAGCAGTACTTC.